The source of this T cell receptor (beta chain) is a study of blood T cells in healthy people across ages. General study findings and limits: In the absence of known donor CMV status, changes in expanded clonotypes were possibly confounded. A strong correlation was found between TCR beta diversity and the percentage of naive T cells.

This clonotype has a handful of counts. Its antigen is undetermined. The total RNA that was extracted per sample amounted to at least 5.5 micrograms. For the second PCR, which ran for about 6 to 11 cycles, a sample-barcoded 5' primer and a J-beta primer mix were used. TCRdb recomputed calls from the 5' RACE reads with MiXCR, one row per CDR3 protein. The data hold approximately 2,000,000 distinct CDR3 sequences, with approximately 40% observed a single time. The V gene's germline CDR1 is MNHEY and CDR2 SVGAGI. V was clipped by 3 bases and J by 2 bases, with 10 bases between them. This CDR3 spans 14 amino acids.

Sequences were obtained from blood. This clonotype was sampled from a human donor in good health. This sequence joins TRBV6-5 and TRBJ2-5; no firm D call. The CDR3 sequence is CASSYMAEQETQYF. In nucleotides, the CDR3 is TGTGCCAGCAGTTATATGGCGGAACAAGAGACCCAGTACTTC.